This is a list of T cell receptor beta chains from one sample in a study of cytotoxic CD8 clonotypes in ibrutinib-treated CLL. The protocol was immunoSEQ multiplex PCR, while the TCRdb copy is restricted to in-frame clones and leaves out a portion. The table shows over 200,000 clones, with just over 70% occurring only once. The sequenced sample was PBMCs, obtained after 12 months of ibrutinib treatment. All receptors come from a human donor with chronic lymphocytic leukemia. The CDR3 runs from the conserved cysteine through the conserved F or W. The order of the fields is J gene, clone size, D gene, V gene, CDR3 protein, CDR3 DNA. The D gene is left open where the match is weak. Not all rows give a size; the values are once, few, many and, for expanded clones, a class.

>TRBJ1-1|NA|NA|TRBV28
CASSGDLNTEAFF
TGTGCCAGCAGCGGGGACTTGAACACTGAAGCTTTCTTT
>TRBJ2-1|NA|NA|TRBV2
CASSRADSSYNEQFF
TGTGCCAGCAGCAGGGCCGATAGCTCCTACAATGAGCAGTTCTTC
>TRBJ2-7|NA|NA|TRBV5-1
CASRRQNGFYEQYF
TGCGCCAGCAGGAGACAGAATGGGTTCTACGAGCAGTACTTC
>TRBJ1-3|once|NA|TRBV7-2
CASSPSGNTIYF
TGTGCCAGCAGTCCAAGCGGGAACACCATATATTTT
>TRBJ2-3|NA|TRBD1|TRBV5-1
CASSFSDRSTDTQYF
TGCGCCAGCAGCTTTTCGGACAGGAGCACAGATACGCAGTATTTT
>TRBJ1-2|few|TRBD1|TRBV6-5
CASTRGRDYGYTF
TGTGCCAGCACCAGGGGGAGGGACTATGGCTACACCTTC
>TRBJ1-2|NA|NA|TRBV30
CAWDRSVGGYTF
TGTGCCTGGGACAGGTCGGTGGGTGGCTACACCTTC
>TRBJ1-1|NA|NA|TRBV28
CASIETGMNTEAFF
TGTGCCAGCATAGAGACAGGCATGAACACTGAAGCTTTCTTT
>TRBJ2-7|NA|TRBD2|TRBV7-3
CASSLSPGLAGKGVHEQYF
TGTGCCAGCAGCTTAAGCCCGGGACTAGCGGGAAAGGGAGTCCACGAGCAGTACTTC
>TRBJ1-4|once|NA|TRBV11-2
CASSLAGLQLFF
TGTGCCAGCAGCTTAGCCGGGTTACAACTGTTTTTT
>TRBJ2-3|once|NA|TRBV6-1
CASSLRSTDTQYF
TGTGCCAGCAGTCTCCGTAGCACAGATACGCAGTATTTT
>TRBJ2-7|NA|NA|TRBV7-2
CASSSDIPPYEQYF
TGTGCCAGCAGTTCAGATATCCCCCCCTACGAGCAGTACTTC
>TRBJ1-4|NA|NA|TRBV2
CASNPQGRPNIATNEKLFF
TGTGCCAGCAACCCACAGGGTCGGCCGAACATTGCAACTAATGAAAAACTGTTTTTT
>TRBJ1-1|NA|TRBD1|TRBV10-3
CAISAGPDRGFAEAFF
TGTGCCATCAGCGCTGGACCGGACAGGGGATTTGCTGAAGCTTTCTTT
>TRBJ2-3|NA|NA|TRBV25-1
CASSVGDTLTDTQYF
TGTGCCAGCAGTGTGGGGGACACCCTCACAGATACGCAGTATTTT
>TRBJ1-5|few|NA|TRBV10-3
CAISQGIQPQHF
TGTGCCATCAGCCAGGGGATTCAGCCCCAGCATTTT
>TRBJ1-5|NA|NA|TRBV2
CASSEWRRTDQPQHF
TGTGCCAGCAGTGAATGGCGACGGACGGATCAGCCCCAGCATTTT
>TRBJ1-3|NA|NA|TRBV6-5
CASSYSGGNSGNTIYF
TGTGCCAGCAGTTACTCAGGGGGGAATAGCGGAAACACCATATATTTT
>TRBJ2-7|NA|TRBD2|TRBV9
CASSASGTSVSYEQYF
TGTGCCAGCAGCGCTTCTGGGACTAGCGTGTCCTACGAGCAGTACTTC
>TRBJ1-1|many|NA|TRBV9
CASSAPREVTEAFF
TGTGCCAGCAGCGCCCCCAGAGAGGTCACTGAAGCTTTCTTT
>TRBJ1-6|NA|NA|TRBV6-4
CASTKDQGYNSPLHF
TGTGCCAGCACCAAGGACCAGGGCTATAATTCACCCCTCCACTTT
>TRBJ2-3|NA|TRBD2|TRBV4-1
CASSQDLELAGGVATDTQYF
TGCGCCAGCAGCCAAGATCTAGAACTAGCGGGAGGGGTAGCCACAGATACGCAGTATTTT
>TRBJ1-1|NA|NA|TRBV6-6
CASSTGGVNTEAFF
TGTGCCAGCAGTACGGGGGGAGTGAACACTGAAGCTTTCTTT
>TRBJ1-5|NA|TRBD1|TRBV30
CATDRGSNQPQHF
TGTGCCACCGACAGGGGGAGCAATCAGCCCCAGCATTTT